The 7 T cell receptor beta chains listed next were all sequenced from one sample in a study of shared clonotypes between healthy human individuals. Method: immunoSEQ multiplex PCR; TCRdb's copy keeps in-frame clones and lacks some. The table shows millions of clones, with about 95% occurring only once. Cells designated naive CD8 were CD45RO-negative and were positively selected for CCR7, with terminally differentiated effector memory CD45RA+ cells excluded. Sequencing was carried out using naive CD8+ T cells sorted from blood. These receptors all stem from a man aged 18 to 30 in good health.

In its sample, this clone was seen once. The gene calls are TRBV19 and TRBJ1-2; the D gene is possibly TRBD1 (5 bases). Germline V lookup: CDR1 LNHDA, CDR2 SQIVND (reference sequence). The CDR3 totals 14 residues. Between the trimmed V and J ends, which lost 7 bases and 3 bases, there was a span of 15 bases. CDR3 loop: CASTQRGGDYGYTF. CDR3 bases: TGTGCCAGTACCCAACGGGGGGGTGACTATGGCTACACCTTC.

This chain connects TRBV5-1 to TRBJ2-7; 11 positions match TRBD1. The CDR3 spans 14 residues. V lost 4 bases, J lost 3 bases, and 3 bases stayed unmatched. Germline CDR1 SGHRS, CDR2 YFSETQ. As DNA, the CDR3 is TGCGCCAGCAGCGTGGGACAGGGGGGCTACGAGCAGTACTTC. Amino acid sequence: CASSVGQGGYEQYF.

This clone was seen a single time. The chain recombines TRBV28 with TRBJ2-1; 10 bases line up with TRBD2. V lost 8 bases to trimming and J lost 10 bases; unmatched junction nucleotides: 8. This CDR3 spans 13 amino acids. Germline V gene data show CDR1 as MDHEN and CDR2 as SYDVKM. The CDR3 region is CASGSLAGDEQFF. CDR3 bases: TGTGCCAGCGGGTCCCTAGCGGGGGACGAGCAGTTCTTC.

This clone was recorded once. The J gene is TRBJ2-3, the V gene TRBV9; 8 bases match TRBD2. Germline V CDR1 and CDR2: SGDLS, YYNGEE. CDR3 length: 15 amino acids. J gave up 4 bases and V 0 bases, and 4 bases lay outside the gene matches. The CDR3 spells CASSVGSGSPDTQYF. Here the CDR3 DNA reads TGTGCCAGCAGCGTAGGGAGCGGGAGTCCAGATACGCAGTATTTT.

The chain uses TRBV19 and TRBJ2-7, with 8 bases aligning to TRBD1. CDR1 is LNHDA, CDR2 SQIVND, per germline (reference sequence). This CDR3 comprises 14 residues. V was pared by 3 bases and J by 4 bases, with 5 bases of the junction left unmatched. CDR3 amino acids: CASSIDQGAYEQYF. For the CDR3, the DNA is TGTGCCAGTAGTATTGACCAGGGGGCTTACGAGCAGTACTTC.

The chain couples TRBV19 to TRBJ2-7; 11 bases map to TRBD1. Germline V gene lookup returns CDR1 LNHDA and CDR2 SQIVND (reference sequence). The CDR3 spans 14 residues. J was trimmed by 3 bases and V by 5 bases; bases with no gene match: 3. The CDR3 DNA sequence: TGTGCCAGTAGTTTCGGGACAGGGGGCTACGAGCAGTACTTC. Translating it yields CASSFGTGGYEQYF. Looking up the rest from reference TRBV19 and TRBJ2-7 gives the full variable domain: DGGITQSPKYLFRKEGQNVTLSCEQNLNHDAMYWYRQDPGQGLRLIYYSQIVNDFQKGDIAEGYSVSREKKESFPLTVTSAQKNPTAFYLCASSFGTGGYEQYFGPGTRLTVT.

This clone was found once. V is TRBV4-3 and J is TRBJ2-7; possibly TRBD2 for D (6 bases). The CDR3 has 15 amino acids. Germline V gene lookup returns CDR1 LGHNA and CDR2 YSLEER. Trimming cost V 4 bases and J 2 bases, with 15 bases left between them. The CDR3 region is CASSLTEGPTYEQYF. For the CDR3, the DNA is TGCGCCAGCAGCCTAACGGAGGGCCCCACCTACGAGCAGTACTTC.